Sequencing of this T cell receptor (beta chain) was carried out in a study of molecular identifiers for immune sequencing clone quantification. This clonotype was seen a few times. Sorting recovered naive CD8 T cells on a CD8+CD4-CCR7+CD45RA+ profile. Libraries of bulk TCR were made by previously described methods (with listed TCR primers). TCRdb itself ran the PCR reads through MiXCR, one entry per CDR3 protein. The sample consists of over 90,000 distinct CDR3 sequences, 30% to 45% of them appearing once. CDR1 MNHEY and CDR2 SVGAGI come from the germline V gene. This CDR3 region has 12 residues. V was cut by 8 bases and J by 0 bases, with 8 bases left in between.

Specimen: naive CD8+ T cells from blood, with Jurkat cell RNA spiked in. Regarding subset: FACS-sorted CD8+CD4-CCR7+CD45RA+ naive T cells. The source is a human donor in good health. Some libraries in this study had Jurkat cell RNA spiked in. The genes are TRBV6-5 and TRBJ2-7; D ambiguous. The chain's CDR3 is CASESSSYEQYF. CDR3 coding DNA: TGTGCCAGCGAATCTAGCTCCTACGAGCAGTACTTC.